The 20 T cell receptor beta chains listed next were all sequenced from one sample in a study of vaccination and CD4 T cells after COVID-19. These TCRs' antigens remain unknown. Noted treatment: approximately 10-day PBMC culture with coronavirus spike peptide pools or control peptides (ViraFEST assay). Once obtained from cultured CD4+ T cells, the DNA was sequenced using the Oncomine TCR Beta short-read assay. TCRdb redid the calling of the PCR reads with MiXCR, one entry per CDR3 protein. The top ten hold over 20% of the sample, which has 9,500 to 15,000 distinct CDR3 sequences, 60% seen once. The sequenced material came from CD4+ T cells from blood, cultured in vitro. These receptors came from a human donor who had recovered from COVID-19.

The chain is built from TRBV10-3 and TRBJ1-5; D unresolved. The V gene's germline CDR1 is ENHRY and CDR2 SYGVKD. The germline V and J ends were trimmed by 6 bases and 6 bases, with 12 bases remaining between them. CDR3 size: 13 residues. CDR3 sequence: CAISGSTAQPQHF. CDR3 DNA sequence: TGTGCCATCAGCGGCTCTACGGCTCAGCCCCAGCATTTT.

V usage is TRBV2 and J usage is TRBJ1-5, with D maybe TRBD1 (5 bases). The V end lost 8 bases, the J end lost 6 bases, and 14 bases lay between the germline ends. The CDR3 spans 13 residues. The germline CDR1 and CDR2 sequences are SNHLY and FYNNEI. In DNA form, the CDR3 reads TGTGCCAGCGGTACAGGTAGAGGTCAGCCCCAGCATTTT. Encoded protein: CASGTGRGQPQHF. Complete variable domain (other parts from reference TRBV2 and TRBJ1-5): EPEVTQTPSHQVTQMGQEVILRCVPISNHLYFYWYRQILGQKVEFLVSFYNNEISEKSEIFDDQFSVERPDGSNFTLKIRSTKLEDSAMYFCASGTGRGQPQHFGDGTRLSIL.

This sequence joins TRBV20-1 and TRBJ2-7; TRBD2 matches at 9 bases. Trimming took 7 bases from V and 4 from J; bases not matched to a gene: 8. The germline CDR1 and CDR2 sequences are DFQATT and SNEGSKA (reference sequence). The CDR3 consists of 13 residues. The CDR3 DNA follows: TGCAGTGTAGGAACTAGCGGGCAATACGAGCAGTACTTC. Its protein product is CSVGTSGQYEQYF.

This clonotype was picked up a small number of times. V is TRBV6-1 and J is TRBJ2-7, with 9 bases that match TRBD2. Trimming cost V 6 bases and J 4 bases; bases outside gene matches: 10. The CDR3 has 15 residues. Looked up from germline, CDR1 is MNHNS and CDR2 is SASEGT. This chain's CDR3 is CASSHTSGFQYEQYF. The CDR3 DNA sequence: TGTGCCAGCAGCCACACTAGCGGGTTTCAATACGAGCAGTACTTC.

This chain uses TRBV6-2 or TRBV6-3 with TRBJ1-5; unclear D gene. The V gene lost 5 bases and the J gene lost 9 bases, with 20 bases spanning the gap. This CDR3 contains 15 residues. Germline V lookup: CDR1 MNHEY, CDR2 SVGEGT. The CDR3 reads CASSDNRPDVWPQHF. DNA of the CDR3: TGTGCCAGCAGTGACAATAGACCGGACGTGTGGCCCCAGCATTTT.

The J gene is TRBJ2-2, the V gene TRBV12-3 or TRBV12-4, with TRBD1 identical over 7 bases. CDR3 length equals 15 residues. J gave up 5 bases and V 6 bases, and 9 bases lay outside the gene matches. CDR3 nucleotides: TGTGCCAGCAGCGACACCGGGACAGCAACCGGGGAGCTGTTTTTT. Translating gives CASSDTGTATGELFF.

V usage is TRBV6-1 and J usage is TRBJ2-1; D remains ambiguous. V was shortened by 7 bases and J by 8 bases, with 15 bases between the two germline ends. Germline V gene sequence: CDR1 MNHNS, CDR2 SASEGT. There are 13 residues in the CDR3. DNA for the CDR3: TGTGCCAGCAAGTCCAGTTTTGGGGATGAGCAGTTCTTC. The encoded protein is CASKSSFGDEQFF.

V usage is TRBV6-4 and J usage is TRBJ2-1, with 8 bases fitting TRBD2. V lost 0 bases to trimming and J lost 8 bases; unmatched junction nucleotides: 6. Germline V gene lookup returns CDR1 MRHNA and CDR2 SNTAGT. CDR3 size: 15 residues. The CDR3 region is CASSDSAGGMDEQFF. The CDR3 DNA follows: TGTGCCAGCAGTGACTCGGCGGGAGGTATGGATGAGCAGTTCTTC.

This clonotype was seen more than once but under ten times. The chain is built from TRBV6-1 and TRBJ1-5, with TRBD1 matching 9 bases. The CDR3 contains 19 residues. Germline assignment: CDR1 MNHNS and CDR2 SASEGT. V lost 5 bases and J lost 1; bases outside the gene matches: 15. CDR3 bases: TGTGCCAGCAGTCCTCAGGGAGGGACAGGGTTCTCGAGCAATCAGCCCCAGCATTTT. Its translation: CASSPQGGTGFSSNQPQHF.

This clonotype turned up a few times. The chain links TRBV27 to TRBJ2-1, with TRBD2 identical over 10 bases. Germline CDR1 is MNHEY and CDR2 is SMNVEV (reference sequence). This CDR3 region has 16 residues. V shed 7 bases, J shed 8 bases, and the junction held 14 bases outside the gene matches. The CDR3 DNA is TGTGCCAGCACCTCTTCTAGCGGGAGCTGGTTCTATGAGCAGTTCTTC. It specifies CASTSSSGSWFYEQFF.

The CDR3 coding sequence is TGTGCCAGCAGTTACGAAGCTGAGAACACCGGGGAGCTGTTTTTT. The encoded protein is CASSYEAENTGELFF. The J gene is TRBJ2-2, the V gene TRBV6-2 or TRBV6-3; D call uncertain. The length of the CDR3 is 15 residues. Trimming took 2 bases from V and 1 from J, leaving 8 bases between them. Germline V lookup: CDR1 MNHEY, CDR2 SVGEGT.

This clonotype has a handful of counts. The rearrangement uses TRBV2 and TRBJ1-4; 9 nucleotides line up with TRBD1. Trimming removed 6 bases from V and 3 bases from J; junction bases left unmatched: 5. The CDR3 sequence is 15 residues long. Looked up from germline, CDR1 is SNHLY and CDR2 is FYNNEI. The CDR3 DNA reads TGTGCCAGCAGCGGGACAGGGAGGCCTAATGAAAAACTGTTTTTT. As protein: CASSGTGRPNEKLFF.

The sample holds a few counts of this clonotype. The J gene is TRBJ1-2, the V gene TRBV7-2; 7 bases agree with TRBD1. CDR3 length: 16 residues. Trimming cost V 4 bases and J 5 bases; bases outside gene matches: 13. Germline CDR1 and CDR2: SGHTA and FQGNSA. CDR3 sequence: CASSSGGTLSYYGYTF. CDR3 coding DNA: TGTGCCAGCAGCTCAGGGGGTACGCTCTCTTATTATGGCTACACCTTC.

V and J are TRBV20-1 and TRBJ1-4; no definite D call. This CDR3 comprises 11 residues. With 6 bases removed from V and 5 bases from J, the gap between germline ends came to 7 bases. Germline CDR1 and CDR2: DFQATT and SNEGSKA (reference sequence). CDR3 protein: CSAKQNEKLFF. CDR3 DNA sequence: TGCAGTGCCAAACAGAATGAAAAACTGTTTTTT.

Relative to its sample, this clonotype is large. The chain links TRBV7-9 to TRBJ1-5; D remains unclear. This CDR3 has 14 residues. Germline V gene sequence: CDR1 SEHNR, CDR2 FQNEAQ (reference sequence). V was pared by 2 bases and J by 5 bases, with 10 bases between. The CDR3 sequence is CASSLSTGDQPQHF. The CDR3 coding sequence is TGTGCCAGCAGCTTATCGACGGGAGATCAGCCCCAGCATTTT.

This chain joins TRBV6-1 and TRBJ2-1, with D perhaps matching TRBD1 (8 bases). This CDR3 spans 14 amino acids. V was cut by 8 bases and J by 6 bases, with 17 bases left in between. The germline gives CDR1 MNHNS, CDR2 SASEGT. The chain's CDR3 is CASRPNRGGNEQFF. In nucleotides, the CDR3 is TGTGCCAGCCGGCCTAACAGGGGGGGCAATGAGCAGTTCTTC.

This clonotype turned up a few times. The gene calls are TRBV20-1 and TRBJ1-1; D is unresolved. This CDR3 spans 12 amino acids. CDR1 DFQATT and CDR2 SNEGSKA come from the germline V gene (reference sequence). V shed 4 bases and J shed 7 bases, with 13 bases lying between them. The CDR3 DNA reads TGCAGTGCTAACGGGGTTACGAGTGAAGCTTTCTTT. Encoded protein: CSANGVTSEAFF.

This clonotype was recorded a few times. The genes are TRBV6-5 and TRBJ2-3; D gene ambiguous. CDR1 MNHEY and CDR2 SVGAGI come from the germline V gene. This CDR3 is 11 amino acids long. Trimming shortened V by 4 bases and J by 2 bases, and 1 base separated the two germline ends. CDR3 nucleotides: TGTGCCAGCAGTTCCACAGATACGCAGTATTTT. Translating gives CASSSTDTQYF.

The rearrangement joins TRBV19 to TRBJ1-3; D uncertain. V was pared by 8 bases and J by 1 base, with 6 bases between. This CDR3 has 12 amino acids. The germline V gene has CDR1 LNHDA and CDR2 SQIVND (reference sequence). CDR3 in DNA: TGTGCCAGTGCTGGGTCTGGAAACACCATATATTTT. Amino acids: CASAGSGNTIYF.

The rearrangement joins TRBV18 to TRBJ2-2, with D possibly TRBD1 on 5 matching bases. The length of the CDR3 is 15 residues. The germline CDR1 and CDR2 sequences are KGHSH and LQKENI. The germline V and J ends were trimmed by 1 base and 0 bases, with 6 bases remaining between them. The CDR3 reads CASSPRGANTGELFF. The CDR3 DNA reads as TGTGCCAGCTCACCACGGGGCGCGAACACCGGGGAGCTGTTTTTT. Variable domain in full (rest from reference TRBV18 and TRBJ2-2): NAGVMQNPRHLVRRRGQEARLRCSPMKGHSHVYWYRQLPEEGLKFMVYLQKENIIDESGMPKERFSAEFPKEGPSILRIQQVVRGDSAAYFCASSPRGANTGELFFGEGSRLTVL.